The entry below describes one TCR beta chain. Measured with immunoSEQ multiplex PCR; TCRdb has only the in-frame clones, and not every one. The repertoire consists of about 290,000 clones, with 89% occurring once and the leading ten covering around 10%. The data belong to a study of blood T cell repertoires in COVID-19. Background on the study: In each case, the material was cDNA or gDNA derived from T cells, B-cell-depleted T cells, or PBMCs.

The germline V and J ends were trimmed by 5 bases and 4 bases, with 11 bases remaining between them. The length of the CDR3 is 13 residues. Germline CDR1 and CDR2: SEHNR and FQNEAQ (reference sequence). Sequenced material: peripheral blood. This chain uses TRBV7-9 with TRBJ1-2; no clear D gene. The source of this sequence is a woman in her twenties or thirties with COVID-19, enrolled during active disease. The CDR3 coding sequence is TGTGCCAGCAGCCCGGAAAACAGCTATGGCTACACCTTC. This translates into CASSPENSYGYTF.